The rows below give T cell receptor beta chains drawn from one sample of a study of shared clonotypes between healthy human individuals. Clones were read by immunoSEQ multiplex PCR, and TCRdb kept only the in-frame ones, dropping some. The top ten clones hold just under 25% of a sample with under 150,000 clones, around two thirds of them seen once. The sequenced material came from memory CD8+ T cells sorted from blood. All receptors derive from a woman aged 30 to 39 in good health. The CDR3 runs from the conserved cysteine through the conserved F or W. Each record gives: clone size, D gene, V gene, J gene, CDR3 protein, CDR3 DNA. A D gene is named only where the DNA matches it firmly. Size is omitted from some rows. Given values are once, few, many or a class for expanded clones.

clone_size: -
d_call: TRBD1
v_call: TRBV28
j_call: TRBJ1-5
cdr3_aa: CASSFPPGQGFRRPQHF
cdr3_nt: TGTGCCAGCAGTTTTCCACCGGGACAGGGGTTTCGGCGGCCCCAGCATTTT

clone_size: -
d_call: -
v_call: TRBV4-2
j_call: TRBJ2-7
cdr3_aa: CASSDRVGGAYEQYF
cdr3_nt: TGTGCCAGCAGTGATAGGGTGGGCGGAGCATACGAGCAGTACTTC

clone_size: -
d_call: TRBD2
v_call: TRBV7-2
j_call: TRBJ2-7
cdr3_aa: CASSLAGGPYYEQYF
cdr3_nt: TGTGCCAGCAGCCTAGCGGGAGGGCCGTATTACGAGCAGTACTTC

clone_size: few
d_call: TRBD2
v_call: TRBV7-6
j_call: TRBJ2-1
cdr3_aa: CASSLGTSGTYNEQFF
cdr3_nt: TGTGCCAGCAGCTTGGGGACTAGCGGGACTTACAATGAGCAGTTCTTC

clone_size: once
d_call: -
v_call: TRBV2
j_call: TRBJ1-4
cdr3_aa: CASSVMADWSEKLFF
cdr3_nt: TGTGCCAGCAGTGTAATGGCAGATTGGTCTGAAAAACTGTTTTTT

clone_size: -
d_call: -
v_call: TRBV10-3
j_call: TRBJ2-1
cdr3_aa: CAISEIYGNEQFF
cdr3_nt: TGTGCCATCAGCGAAATTTATGGGAATGAGCAGTTCTTC

clone_size: -
d_call: -
v_call: TRBV7-2
j_call: TRBJ2-7
cdr3_aa: CASSLDTLGTYEQYF
cdr3_nt: TGTGCCAGCAGCTTGGATACGTTGGGGACCTACGAGCAGTACTTC

clone_size: -
d_call: -
v_call: TRBV28
j_call: TRBJ2-7
cdr3_aa: CASSGGLSRGYEQYF
cdr3_nt: TGTGCCAGCAGTGGTGGTCTCTCGCGGGGCTACGAGCAGTACTTC

clone_size: few
d_call: TRBD2
v_call: TRBV7-3
j_call: TRBJ2-1
cdr3_aa: CASSPYATIAGGLPNEQFF
cdr3_nt: TGTGCCAGCAGCCCCTACGCGACAATAGCGGGAGGGCTCCCCAATGAGCAGTTCTTC

clone_size: -
d_call: TRBD2
v_call: TRBV2
j_call: TRBJ2-1
cdr3_aa: CASSGLASYNEQFF
cdr3_nt: TGTGCCAGCTCGGGACTAGCGTCCTACAATGAGCAGTTCTTC

clone_size: -
d_call: -
v_call: TRBV5-1
j_call: TRBJ2-3
cdr3_aa: CASSLGQVPDTQYF
cdr3_nt: TGCGCCAGCAGCTTGGGCCAGGTCCCAGATACGCAGTATTTT

clone_size: once
d_call: -
v_call: TRBV7-6
j_call: TRBJ1-2
cdr3_aa: CASSSPGTYGYTF
cdr3_nt: TGTGCCAGCAGCTCCCCAGGGACCTATGGCTACACCTTC

clone_size: few
d_call: -
v_call: TRBV19
j_call: TRBJ2-3
cdr3_aa: CASSKDSWVTSTDTQYF
cdr3_nt: TGTGCCAGTAGCAAGGACAGTTGGGTGACTAGCACAGATACGCAGTATTTT

clone_size: many
d_call: TRBD2
v_call: TRBV10-3
j_call: TRBJ2-3
cdr3_aa: CAISPSGTSGEDTQYF
cdr3_nt: TGTGCCATCAGTCCCTCGGGGACTAGCGGGGAGGATACGCAGTATTTT

clone_size: -
d_call: -
v_call: TRBV28
j_call: TRBJ2-3
cdr3_aa: CASSPLDTQYF
cdr3_nt: TGTGCCAGCAGCCCTCTGGATACGCAGTATTTT

clone_size: -
d_call: -
v_call: TRBV10-1
j_call: TRBJ2-6
cdr3_aa: CASSVNLIAQSRANVLTF
cdr3_nt: TGCGCCAGCAGTGTGAACTTGATCGCACAAAGTCGGGCCAACGTCCTGACTTTC

clone_size: -
d_call: -
v_call: TRBV5-6
j_call: TRBJ2-1
cdr3_aa: CASSLASGYNEQFF
cdr3_nt: TGTGCCAGCAGCTTGGCCTCCGGTTACAATGAGCAGTTCTTC

clone_size: few
d_call: -
v_call: TRBV28
j_call: TRBJ2-1
cdr3_aa: CASSPVGDSYNEQFF
cdr3_nt: TGTGCCAGCAGTCCCGTGGGAGATTCCTACAATGAGCAGTTCTTC

clone_size: -
d_call: TRBD2
v_call: TRBV5-4
j_call: TRBJ2-5
cdr3_aa: CASSLGLAGGPFETQYF
cdr3_nt: TGTGCCAGCAGCCTGGGGCTAGCGGGAGGGCCGTTTGAGACCCAGTACTTC

clone_size: few
d_call: TRBD1
v_call: TRBV7-9
j_call: TRBJ2-7
cdr3_aa: CASSPGGQGRWKYF
cdr3_nt: TGTGCCAGCAGCCCAGGGGGACAGGGGAGATGGAAGTACTTC

clone_size: -
d_call: -
v_call: TRBV6-4
j_call: TRBJ2-1
cdr3_aa: CASSVTGGHEQFF
cdr3_nt: TGTGCCAGCAGTGTGACCGGGGGCCATGAGCAGTTCTTC

clone_size: -
d_call: -
v_call: TRBV6-1
j_call: TRBJ2-1
cdr3_aa: CASSEAVGIGNNEQFF
cdr3_nt: TGTGCCAGCAGTGAAGCGGTGGGAATAGGCAACAATGAGCAGTTCTTC

clone_size: -
d_call: TRBD1
v_call: TRBV19
j_call: TRBJ1-4
cdr3_aa: CASSMGRGFPNEKLFF
cdr3_nt: TGTGCCAGTAGTATGGGCAGGGGGTTCCCTAATGAAAAACTGTTTTTT

clone_size: -
d_call: TRBD2
v_call: TRBV15
j_call: TRBJ2-7
cdr3_aa: CATSRVWTSGSWEQYF
cdr3_nt: TGTGCCACCAGCAGAGTATGGACTAGCGGGAGTTGGGAGCAGTACTTC

clone_size: once
d_call: -
v_call: TRBV9
j_call: TRBJ1-2
cdr3_aa: CASSVGYYGYTF
cdr3_nt: TGTGCCAGCAGCGTTGGTTACTATGGCTACACCTTC

clone_size: few
d_call: TRBD2
v_call: TRBV4-2
j_call: TRBJ2-7
cdr3_aa: CASSQEDSGLAVYEQYF
cdr3_nt: TGTGCCAGCAGCCAAGAGGACTCTGGACTAGCGGTTTACGAGCAGTACTTC